The clone carrying this T cell receptor beta chain has a handful of counts. The antigen remains unidentified. The data were taken from a study of blood T cells in healthy people across ages. The CDR3 length is 14 residues. Trimming took off 6 bases at V and 2 bases at J, with 16 bases between the two ends. Per germline, CDR1 DFQATT and CDR2 SNEGSKA (reference sequence). A second PCR, run for about 7 to 12 cycles, used a sample-barcoded 5' primer plus a J-beta primer mix. Every cDNA was tagged by a template-switch adaptor with 12 random nucleotides. One entry per CDR3 protein results from TCRdb running MiXCR on the 5' RACE reads. Among 1.5 million to 2 million distinct CDR3 sequences listed, about 39% were seen once. Study results and caveats: Long-lived donors carried more naive CD4+ cells and greater diversity than aged donors. Diversity estimated from one million T cells was considered an underestimate. The recorded TCR beta diversity per million T cells decreased in a roughly linear manner with age.

The origin of this receptor is a human donor in good health. V gene TRBV20-1 combines with J gene TRBJ2-5, with TRBD2 as a possible D gene (6 bases). Sequences were obtained from blood. The CDR3, as DNA: TGCAGTGCGGGCCTGCGGCGGGGTCAAGAGACCCAGTACTTC. As protein: CSAGLRRGQETQYF.